Detailed here is one T cell receptor beta chain. Methods used by the authors: For nucleated cells, counts were estimated from reference gene primer amplification. This table comes from immunoSEQ multiplex PCR, and its TCRdb copy is limited to in-frame clones, with some not included. D and trimming were read from the DNA, whereas the V and J calls and clone size are those reported in that table. The sample shows 100,000 to 150,000 clones, roughly 84% of them seen only once. The sample comes from a study of blood T cell repertoires in COVID-19. About the study: Samples representing acute and convalescent COVID-19 were sourced from the United States, Italy and Spain. PBMCs, B-cell-depleted T cells, or T cells were the source of the cDNA or gDNA that made up the material.

The CDR3 consists of 11 residues. Trimming removed 3 bases at V and 16 bases at J, with 12 bases between. Germline V gene sequence: CDR1 MRHNA, CDR2 SNTAGT. The chain links TRBV6-4 to TRBJ1-4; D is undetermined. This clonotype was sampled from a man aged 60-69 years with acute or convalescent COVID-19. The sample was peripheral blood. The chain's CDR3 is CASSEYRFRFF. DNA for the CDR3: TGTGCCAGCAGTGAGTATCGGTTTCGGTTTTTT.